This TCR beta chain stems from a study of blood T cell repertoires in COVID-19. In this sample, this clone turned up many times. Trimming cost V 0 bases and J 3 bases; bases outside gene matches: 2. The CDR3 has 15 amino acids. CDR1 is LGHDT, CDR2 YNNKEL, per germline (reference sequence). Here immunoSEQ multiplex PCR was the method, and the copy in TCRdb shows in-frame clones only, minus some. The data contain roughly 86,000 clones, 80% of them singletons. The sequenced sample was peripheral blood. The chain couples TRBV3-1 (or the pseudogene TRBV3-2) to TRBJ1-2; 9 nucleotides align to TRBD1. The TCR originated in a middle-aged man who had recovered from COVID-19. In DNA form, the CDR3 reads TGTGCCAGCAGCCAAGAACAGGGGGCACACTATGGCTACACCTTC. Amino acids: CASSQEQGAHYGYTF.